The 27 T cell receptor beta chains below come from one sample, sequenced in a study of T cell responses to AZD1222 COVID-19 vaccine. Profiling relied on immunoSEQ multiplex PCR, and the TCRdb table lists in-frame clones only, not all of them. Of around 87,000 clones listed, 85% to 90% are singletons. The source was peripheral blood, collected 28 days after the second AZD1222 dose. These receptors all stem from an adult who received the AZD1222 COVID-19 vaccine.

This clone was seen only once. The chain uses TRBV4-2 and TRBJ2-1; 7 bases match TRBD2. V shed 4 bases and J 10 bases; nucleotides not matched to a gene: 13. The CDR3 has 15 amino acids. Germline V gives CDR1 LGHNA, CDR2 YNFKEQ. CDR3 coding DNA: TGTGCCAGCAGCCGGGACTACCCTCTTCTTGCCGAGCAGTTCTTC. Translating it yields CASSRDYPLLAEQFF.

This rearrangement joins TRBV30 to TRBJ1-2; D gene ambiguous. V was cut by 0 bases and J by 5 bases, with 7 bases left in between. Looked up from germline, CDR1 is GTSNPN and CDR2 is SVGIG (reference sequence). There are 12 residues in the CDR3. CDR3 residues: CAWSVNSYGYTF. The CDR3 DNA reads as TGTGCCTGGAGTGTAAACAGTTATGGCTACACCTTC.

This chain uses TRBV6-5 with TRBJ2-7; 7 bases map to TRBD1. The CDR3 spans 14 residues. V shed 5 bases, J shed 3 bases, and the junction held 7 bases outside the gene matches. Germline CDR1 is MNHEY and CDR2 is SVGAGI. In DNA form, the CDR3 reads TGTGCCAGCAGTAAACGGGACAGCGTCTACGAGCAGTACTTC. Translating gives CASSKRDSVYEQYF.

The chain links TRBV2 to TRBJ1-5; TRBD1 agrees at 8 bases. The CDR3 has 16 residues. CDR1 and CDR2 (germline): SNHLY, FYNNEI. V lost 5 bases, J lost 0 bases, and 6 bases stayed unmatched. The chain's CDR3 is CASSRDRTDSNQPQHF. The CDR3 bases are TGTGCCAGCAGTCGGGACAGGACGGATAGCAATCAGCCCCAGCATTTT.

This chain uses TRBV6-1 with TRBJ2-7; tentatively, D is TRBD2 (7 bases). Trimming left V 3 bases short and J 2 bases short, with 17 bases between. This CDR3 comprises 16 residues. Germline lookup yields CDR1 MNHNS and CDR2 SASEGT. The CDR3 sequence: CASSDRGGAVTYEQYF. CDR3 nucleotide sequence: TGTGCCAGCAGTGATCGTGGGGGGGCGGTTACCTACGAGCAGTACTTC.

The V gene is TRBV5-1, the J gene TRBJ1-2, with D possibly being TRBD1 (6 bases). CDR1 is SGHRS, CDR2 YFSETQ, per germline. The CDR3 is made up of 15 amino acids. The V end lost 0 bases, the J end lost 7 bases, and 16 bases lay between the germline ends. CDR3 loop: CASSLVPGASGGYTF. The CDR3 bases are TGCGCCAGCAGCTTGGTACCAGGGGCATCGGGTGGCTACACCTTC.

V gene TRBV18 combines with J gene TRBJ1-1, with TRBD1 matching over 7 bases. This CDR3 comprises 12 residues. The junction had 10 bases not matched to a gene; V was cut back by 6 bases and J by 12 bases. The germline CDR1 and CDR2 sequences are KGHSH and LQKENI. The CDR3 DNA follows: TGTGCCAGCTCGCCTCTACAGGGGCTACCTTTCTTT. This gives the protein CASSPLQGLPFF.

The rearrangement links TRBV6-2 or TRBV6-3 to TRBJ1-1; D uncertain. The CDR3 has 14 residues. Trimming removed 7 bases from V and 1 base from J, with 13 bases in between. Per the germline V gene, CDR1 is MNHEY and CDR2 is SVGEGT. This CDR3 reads CASTPVAGNTEAFF. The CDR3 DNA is TGTGCCAGCACCCCCGTGGCAGGGAACACTGAAGCTTTCTTT.

DNA for the CDR3: TGTGCCAGCAGAAGACTAGCGGGAGAGCTCTACGAGCAGTACTTC. This translates into CASRRLAGELYEQYF. This chain uses TRBV2 with TRBJ2-7; TRBD2 aligns across 12 bases. The length of the CDR3 is 15 residues. The germline V gene has CDR1 SNHLY and CDR2 FYNNEI. Losses at the gene ends were 6 bases for V and 3 bases for J; bases not matched to a gene: 6.

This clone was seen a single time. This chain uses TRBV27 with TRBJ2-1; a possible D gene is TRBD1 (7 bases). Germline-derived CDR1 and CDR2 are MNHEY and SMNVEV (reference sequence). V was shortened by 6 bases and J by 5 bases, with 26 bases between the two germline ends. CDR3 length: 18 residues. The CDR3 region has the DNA TGTGCCAGCAGACCGGGACAGAACATTCCCAGGGGGGACAATGAGCAGTTCTTC. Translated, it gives CASRPGQNIPRGDNEQFF.

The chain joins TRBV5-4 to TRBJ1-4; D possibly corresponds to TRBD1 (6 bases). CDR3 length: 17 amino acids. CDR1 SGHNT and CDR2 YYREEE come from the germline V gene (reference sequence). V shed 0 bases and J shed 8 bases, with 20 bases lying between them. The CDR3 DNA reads TGTGCCAGCAGCTTGGCCGGGGGGCAAGGAGCAAAGGAAAAACTGTTTTTT. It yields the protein CASSLAGGQGAKEKLFF.

The CDR3 coding sequence is TGTGCCACCACCGCTATGGCCCAGCATTTT. Translated, it gives CATTAMAQHF. The rearrangement joins TRBV24-1 to TRBJ1-5; D call uncertain. The CDR3 runs to 10 residues. Germline CDR1 KGHDR, CDR2 SFDVKD. Trimming took 8 bases from V and 11 from J, leaving 9 bases between them.

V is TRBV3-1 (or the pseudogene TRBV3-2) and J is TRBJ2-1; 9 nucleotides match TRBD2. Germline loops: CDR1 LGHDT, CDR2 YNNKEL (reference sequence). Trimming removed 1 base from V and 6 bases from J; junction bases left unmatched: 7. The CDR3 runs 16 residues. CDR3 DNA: TGTGCCAGCAGCCAAGGATCCTCGGGACTAGCCAATGAGCAGTTCTTC. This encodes CASSQGSSGLANEQFF.

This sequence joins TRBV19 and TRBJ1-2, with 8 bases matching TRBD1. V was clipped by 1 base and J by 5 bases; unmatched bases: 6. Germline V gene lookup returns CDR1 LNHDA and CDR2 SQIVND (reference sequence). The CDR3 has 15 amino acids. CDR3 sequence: CASSIGGTGWYGYTF. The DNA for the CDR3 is TGTGCCAGTAGTATAGGAGGGACAGGATGGTATGGCTACACCTTC.

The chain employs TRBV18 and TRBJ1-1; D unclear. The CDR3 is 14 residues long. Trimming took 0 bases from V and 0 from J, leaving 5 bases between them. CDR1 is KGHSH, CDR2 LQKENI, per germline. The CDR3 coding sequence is TGTGCCAGCTCACCACCTGGTGTGAACACTGAAGCTTTCTTT. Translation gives CASSPPGVNTEAFF.

The CDR3 loop is CASSLGTGANTEAFF. DNA of the CDR3: TGTGCCAGCAGCTTAGGAACAGGGGCGAACACTGAAGCTTTCTTT. V usage is TRBV7-9 and J usage is TRBJ1-1; 7 bases are a match to TRBD1. V was pared by 1 base and J by 1 base, with 3 bases of the junction left unmatched. The CDR3 spans 15 residues. Germline lookup yields CDR1 SEHNR and CDR2 FQNEAQ (reference sequence).

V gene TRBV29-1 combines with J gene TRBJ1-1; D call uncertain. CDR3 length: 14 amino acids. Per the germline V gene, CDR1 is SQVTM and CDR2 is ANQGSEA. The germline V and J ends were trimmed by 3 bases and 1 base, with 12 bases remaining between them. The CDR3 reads CSVDFGSPNTEAFF. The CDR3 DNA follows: TGCAGCGTTGATTTTGGGTCCCCGAACACTGAAGCTTTCTTT.

Here the CDR3 reads CASSFGGGLYEQYF. As DNA, the CDR3 is TGTGCCAGCAGTTTTGGCGGGGGCTTGTACGAGCAGTACTTC. The chain uses TRBV27 and TRBJ2-7; a weak D match, TRBD2 (7 bases). Germline loops: CDR1 MNHEY, CDR2 SMNVEV (reference sequence). Trimming left V 3 bases short and J 4 bases short, with 13 bases between. The CDR3 length is 14 residues.

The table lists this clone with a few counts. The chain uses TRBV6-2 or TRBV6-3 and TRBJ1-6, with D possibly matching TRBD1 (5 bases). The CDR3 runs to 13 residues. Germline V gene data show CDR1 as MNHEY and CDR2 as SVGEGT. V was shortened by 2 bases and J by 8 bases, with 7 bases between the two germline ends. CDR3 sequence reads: CASSYSRDSPLHF. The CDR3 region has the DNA TGTGCCAGCAGTTACAGCAGGGATTCACCCCTCCACTTT.

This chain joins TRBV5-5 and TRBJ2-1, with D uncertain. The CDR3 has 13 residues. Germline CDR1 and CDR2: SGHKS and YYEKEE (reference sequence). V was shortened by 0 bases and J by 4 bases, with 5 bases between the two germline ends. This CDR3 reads CASSLEKYNEQFF. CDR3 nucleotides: TGTGCCAGCAGCTTGGAGAAATACAATGAGCAGTTCTTC.

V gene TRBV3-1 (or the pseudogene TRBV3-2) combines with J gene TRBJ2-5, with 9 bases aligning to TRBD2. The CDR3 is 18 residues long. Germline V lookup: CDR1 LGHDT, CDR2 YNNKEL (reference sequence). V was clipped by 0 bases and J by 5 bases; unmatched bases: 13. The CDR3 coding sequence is TGTGCCAGCAGCCAAGAAGTTAAGGTAGCGGGGGCCATGGAGACCCAGTACTTC. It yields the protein CASSQEVKVAGAMETQYF.

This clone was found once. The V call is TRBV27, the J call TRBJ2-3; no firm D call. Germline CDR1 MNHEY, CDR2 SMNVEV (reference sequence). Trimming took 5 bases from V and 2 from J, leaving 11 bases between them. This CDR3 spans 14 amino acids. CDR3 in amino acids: CASSLYRPTDTQYF. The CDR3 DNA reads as TGTGCCAGCAGTCTCTACCGCCCCACAGATACGCAGTATTTT.

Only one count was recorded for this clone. Here the CDR3 reads CASSVGEVYNEQFF. The CDR3 DNA sequence: TGTGCCAGCAGCGTCGGAGAAGTCTACAATGAGCAGTTCTTC. The chain uses TRBV9 and TRBJ2-1, with D unclear. The CDR3 runs to 14 residues. The V gene's germline CDR1 is SGDLS and CDR2 YYNGEE. Trimming stripped 2 bases from V and 3 bases from J, with 9 bases between.

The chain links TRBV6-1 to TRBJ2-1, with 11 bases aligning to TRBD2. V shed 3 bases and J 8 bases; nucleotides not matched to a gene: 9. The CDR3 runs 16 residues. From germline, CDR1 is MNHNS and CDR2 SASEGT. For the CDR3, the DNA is TGTGCCAGCAGTGACGCGTTAGCGGGAGGGCCATATGAGCAGTTCTTC. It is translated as CASSDALAGGPYEQFF.

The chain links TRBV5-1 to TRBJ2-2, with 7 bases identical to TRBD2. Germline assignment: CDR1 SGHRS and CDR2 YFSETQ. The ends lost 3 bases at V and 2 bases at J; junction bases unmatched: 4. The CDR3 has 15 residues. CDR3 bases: TGCGCCAGCAGCTCTAGCGGAGATAACACCGGGGAGCTGTTTTTT. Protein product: CASSSSGDNTGELFF.

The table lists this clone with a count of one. CDR3 bases: TGTGCCAGCTCACCGGGGGGGTTCGCGGGATCCTACGAGCAGTACTTC. As protein: CASSPGGFAGSYEQYF. The genes are TRBV18 and TRBJ2-7; 7 bases are shared with TRBD2. The CDR3 sequence is 16 residues long. Germline-derived CDR1 and CDR2 are KGHSH and LQKENI. After removal of 3 bases from V and 1 base from J, the junction contained 9 bases not matched to a gene.

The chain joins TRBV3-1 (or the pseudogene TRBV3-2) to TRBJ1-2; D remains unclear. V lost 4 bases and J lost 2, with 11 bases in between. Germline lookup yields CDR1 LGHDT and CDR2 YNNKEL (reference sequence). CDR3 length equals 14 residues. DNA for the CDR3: TGTGCCAGCAGCCGCGGCGATAAAAACTATGGCTACACCTTC. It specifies CASSRGDKNYGYTF.